This is a list of T cell receptor beta chains from one sample in a study of control samples from healthy donors and cancer patients. Libraries were prepared by immunoSEQ multiplex PCR; TCRdb keeps only in-frame clonotypes and omits some of them. The sample contains about 120,000 clones, 85% to 95% of which appear only once. The specimen sequenced was PBMCs. These receptors were collected from a man aged 45-60 years with head and neck cancer. Both conserved end residues are part of each CDR3. Size values are once, few and many counts, or a class for expanded clones, and some rows have none.

. TRBV28 CASSPSDGPGGELFF
. TRBV5-8 CASSLGDRGLRSNYGYTF
. TRBV6-1 CASSELRGRLSGYTF
. TRBV2 CASLKAGAGTEAFF
. TRBV6-5 CASSYSTTAGELFF
. TRBV19 CASNPRHGGTGELFF
once TRBV3-1/TRBV3-2 CASSLRENTEAFF
. TRBV5-3 CARSCRDRANEQFF
once TRBV28 CASTLNTEAFF
. TRBV5-1 CASTVYNEQFF
. TRBV4-2 CASSQGKGRVNTEAFF
few TRBV5-8 CASTPEGRITDTQYF
. TRBV5-5 CASSLSDYEQYF
. TRBV27 CASSYSGVPTSYGYTF
. TRBV18 CASSPPLAPSTEAFF
. TRBV14 CASSRGQLLEQYF
. TRBV12-5 CASREGNSPLHF
. TRBV30 CAWVQRFPIGNTIYF
. TRBV13 CASSRRRDTQYF
once TRBV10-3 CAISESDEETQYF
. TRBV5-6 CASSFGLAGGPGSYEQYF
. TRBV7-3 CASSLTRADQPQHF
. TRBV6-5 CASRQGANTEAFF
. TRBV25-1 CASSEPDKDASPLHF
. TRBV11-2 CASSRQLNDEQYF
. TRBV2 CASALDRATEAFF
. TRBV2 CASSLRPGTSLYNEQFF
. TRBV4-1 CASSRRTASYEQYF
. TRBV5-1 CATRNPGQANTGELFF
. TRBV19 CASSTGTKSKNIQYF
. TRBV9 CASSGGRYTDTQYF
. TRBV5-8 CASSLLTGIHEQYF
. TRBV21-1 CASSALTGAASYEQYF
. TRBV19 CASSMVQGIYGYTF